This TCR beta chain is from a study of blood T cell repertoires in COVID-19. Study overall: The United States, Italy and Spain provided the acute and convalescent COVID-19 samples. In each case, the material was cDNA or gDNA derived from T cells, B-cell-depleted T cells, or PBMCs.

This clone was observed a handful of times. Methods used by the authors: Amplification of reference gene primers was used by the study to estimate nucleated cell counts. Measured with immunoSEQ multiplex PCR; TCRdb has only the in-frame clones, and not every one. That table is the source of V, J and clone size, and D and trimming were worked out from the DNA. The repertoire holds about 170,000 clones, with over 70% as singletons. Sequencing was performed on peripheral blood. This TCR was sampled from a woman in her 70s who had recovered from COVID-19.

CDR3 nucleotide sequence: TGTGCCAGCAGCCAGGGAGGGGGTTCCTACGAGCAGTACTTC. Translation: CASSQGGGSYEQYF. The rearrangement joins TRBV3-1 (or the pseudogene TRBV3-2) to TRBJ2-7; D possibly corresponds to TRBD2 (7 bases). This CDR3 comprises 14 residues. V lost 3 bases and J lost 1, with 10 bases in between. CDR1 is LGHDT and CDR2 is YNNKEL in the germline V gene (reference sequence).